This T cell receptor (beta chain) was documented in a study of T-cell reconstitution after alpha-beta-depleted transplantation in children. General study results and limits: Surviving recipient T cells and thymic progenitors accounted for the high day-60 TCRbeta diversity observed in some patients. Reportedly, only several hundred clones from non-depleted graft cells drove alpha-beta T-cell counts at about two months. It was newly produced T cells that mostly accounted for T-cell counts and diversity one year after transplant.

TCRbeta library preparation incorporated unique molecular identifiers. One entry per CDR3 protein, called by TCRdb with MiXCR from the PCR reads. The sample records roughly 100,000 distinct CDR3 sequences, around 7.8% being singletons. Comments on this clonotype: Its matching antigen is unknown.

The source is a boy between 2 and 10 years old with acute lymphoblastic leukemia, due to receive a stem cell transplant. The specimen was PBMCs, collected before TCRalphabeta/CD19-depleted stem cell transplant.

The CDR3 DNA follows: TGTGCCAGCTCACGCGGGACTAGCGGGGCCGACGATACGCAGTATTTT. It specifies CASSRGTSGADDTQYF. The chain recombines TRBV18 with TRBJ2-3; 13 nucleotides agree with TRBD2. The V segment lost 4 bases and the J segment 6 bases; nucleotides outside the gene matches: 7. The CDR3 spans 16 residues. Germline assignment: CDR1 KGHSH and CDR2 LQKENI. Full variable domain (missing parts from reference TRBV18 and TRBJ2-3): NAGVMQNPRHLVRRRGQEARLRCSPMKGHSHVYWYRQLPEEGLKFMVYLQKENIIDESGMPKERFSAEFPKEGPSILRIQQVVRGDSAAYFCASSRGTSGADDTQYFGPGTRLTVL.